The clone carrying this T cell receptor (beta chain) was seen more than once but under ten times. Its specificity is not known. CDR1 and CDR2 (germline): SGHRS, YFSETQ. This CDR3 has 13 amino acids. Trimming removed 0 bases at V and 5 bases at J, with 8 bases between. TCR beta cDNA libraries included unique molecular identifiers. One entry per CDR3 protein, called by TCRdb with MiXCR from the PCR reads. Seen here are some 500,000 distinct CDR3 sequences, roughly 45% observed once, and the top ten hold about 12%. This record comes from a study of post-analysis software for immune sequencing data. Overall study findings and caveats: When compared against controls, multiple sclerosis patients showed significantly lower normalized Chao1 diversity. Samples sharing a preparation batch grouped tightly together when assessed by F measure. In patients, about 5 TRBV segments were more frequent than in controls, with TRBV5-6, TRBV5-1 and TRBV20-1 among them.

The chain links TRBV5-1 to TRBJ2-5; D possibly corresponds to TRBD1 (5 bases). What was sequenced was blood. This TCR was sampled from a girl aged 10-17 years with multiple sclerosis. Here the CDR3 DNA reads TGCGCCAGCAGCTTGGGACAGTGGGAGACCCAGTACTTC. As protein: CASSLGQWETQYF.